Listed below are T cell receptor beta chains from one sample, sequenced in a study of Graves' ophthalmopathy and Graves' hyperthyroidism. TCRdb re-called the multiplex PCR reads through MiXCR, storing one row per CDR3 protein. The table includes fewer than 600,000 distinct CDR3 sequences, 14% detected once. Input material: blood. These receptors all come from a woman aged 25-40 years with Graves' ophthalmopathy. Both conserved end residues are part of each CDR3. Each record gives: J gene, V gene, CDR3 protein.

TRBJ1-5 TRBV7-6 CASSSRGRGQGNQPQHF
TRBJ1-1 TRBV6-1 CASTYGGSANTEAFF
TRBJ1-2 TRBV24-1 CATSDPTGGLGYTF
TRBJ2-7 TRBV2 CASSDLAAYEQYF
TRBJ2-2 TRBV27 CASSQSGGNTGELFF
TRBJ2-4 TRBV12-3/TRBV12-4 CASSFSPPELAKNIQYF
TRBJ1-6 TRBV30 CAWRGDSANNSPLHF
TRBJ2-5 TRBV6-1 CASSDLGRIAGGRETQYF
TRBJ2-4 TRBV20-1 CSASGSHIKYF
TRBJ1-1 TRBV6-1 CASRPSIRNTEAFF
TRBJ1-1 TRBV19 CASSMVAGKNAEAFF
TRBJ2-7 TRBV30 CAWSLDRGSEQYF
TRBJ2-4 TRBV24-1 CATSENIKYF
TRBJ2-2 TRBV27 CASSLSYGRDGTVNTGELFF
TRBJ1-1 TRBV2 CASTSIIMNTEAFF
TRBJ2-7 TRBV27 CASRGASYEQYF
TRBJ1-5 TRBV11-2 CASSLALTDQPQHF
TRBJ2-2 TRBV28 CASSHRTGPKKNTGELFF
TRBJ1-1 TRBV4-1 CASSQGPTGANTEAFF
TRBJ2-4 TRBV9 CASSASDRHEAKNIQYF
TRBJ2-2 TRBV19 CASSMLGGSTGELFF
TRBJ1-1 TRBV4-1 CASSLFLDRVDFSRTEAFF
TRBJ2-7 TRBV30 CAWMRGSYEQYF
TRBJ2-2 TRBV12-3/TRBV12-4 CASTWGSTTTGELFF
TRBJ1-1 TRBV19 CASTTHLGDSLGWNTEAFF
TRBJ1-1 TRBV24-1 CATSDSGTGGRTEAFF
TRBJ1-5 TRBV12-3/TRBV12-4 CASSPQGGSNQPQHF
TRBJ2-4 TRBV4-1 CASSPRDSRIAKNIQYF
TRBJ2-7 TRBV4-1 CASSQLPGQGLYEQYF
TRBJ2-5 TRBV18 CASSPDRTSGGATQYF
TRBJ1-1 TRBV6-1 CASRQGELNTEAFF
TRBJ2-4 TRBV10-3 CGQGLKNIQYF
TRBJ2-6 TRBV5-1 CASSSLRGTGRPGANVLTF
TRBJ1-2 TRBV7-9 CASSTDVMYGYTF
TRBJ2-7 TRBV12-3/TRBV12-4 CASSFGGEGYEQYF
TRBJ1-6 TRBV5-1 CASSFGQSNSPLHF
TRBJ1-6 TRBV12-3/TRBV12-4 CASSFGPEGGSPLHF
TRBJ1-2 TRBV14 CASSQRKGNYGYTF
TRBJ2-4 TRBV10-3 CAISEGKGPDIQYF
TRBJ2-7 TRBV6-5 CASSSQDSPPYEQYF
TRBJ2-5 TRBV12-3/TRBV12-4 CASSFNTDSQETQYF
TRBJ2-7 TRBV11-2 CASSAHRDRGGREQYF
TRBJ2-7 TRBV30 CAWSKRTGEQYF